This T cell receptor (beta chain) was recovered during a study of T cell responses to AZD1222 COVID-19 vaccine. Background on the study: Second-dose timings of about 4 or about 12 weeks were pooled. The study's findings and limits: CD4 TCRs associated with vaccination spanned spike, dominating at 160-218 and 743-854.

Comment on this clone: Its antigen is as yet unknown.

The repertoire was sequenced with immunoSEQ multiplex PCR; TCRdb's copy has only in-frame clones and lacks some. The sample holds fewer than 150,000 clones, roughly 90% seen once. Germline V CDR1 and CDR2: MNHEY, SMNVEV (reference sequence). This CDR3 has 11 residues. The ends were cut back, 8 bases at V and 6 bases at J, with 11 bases in the middle. The receptor comes from an adult in good health. Source: peripheral blood, taken on day 0 of AZD1222 vaccination. The chain uses TRBV27 and TRBJ2-7; D gene ambiguous. The CDR3 here is CASSFGSEQYF. The DNA of the CDR3 is TGTGCCAGCTCCTTCGGATCCGAGCAGTACTTC.